The T cell receptor (beta chain) described here comes from a study of technical replicates of blood from a handful of donors. Profiled with immunoSEQ multiplex PCR; TCRdb holds only in-frame clones, not every one. The sample includes 79,000 or so clones, approximately 93% of them seen just once. This TCR was sampled from a human donor in good health. What was sequenced was T cells isolated from PBMCs.

The CDR3 coding sequence is TGTGCCAGCAGCCTTTTGGACAGGGTTGGAGACGAGCAGTACTTC. This encodes CASSLLDRVGDEQYF. The chain is built from TRBV4-2 and TRBJ2-7; 8 bases are a match to TRBD1. Germline CDR1 reads LGHNA; CDR2 reads YNFKEQ. J gave up 5 bases and V 4 bases, and 10 bases lay outside the gene matches. The CDR3 has 15 amino acids.